This T cell receptor beta chain originates from a study of blood T cell repertoires in COVID-19. About the research overall: Acute-phase and convalescent COVID-19 samples originated in the United States, Italy and Spain.

How the authors handled the data: Researchers report that nucleated cell counts were estimated from reference gene primer amplification. TCRdb's copy holds only in-frame clones and misses some; the assay was immunoSEQ multiplex PCR. V, J and clone size derive from that table, while D and trimming were established from the DNA sequence. Of 140,000 to 150,000 clones listed, 70% to 90% are singletons. Enrolled during active infection, Seattle patients were then followed longitudinally. This CDR3 is 16 amino acids long. Germline V lookup: CDR1 SEHNR, CDR2 FQNEAQ (reference sequence). V lost 0 bases to trimming and J lost 2 bases; unmatched junction nucleotides: 6.

The chain recombines TRBV7-9 with TRBJ1-2, with 7 bases lining up with TRBD1. What was sequenced was peripheral blood. This TCR was recovered from a woman aged 55-69 years with COVID-19, enrolled during active disease. The CDR3 bases are TGTGCCAGCAGCTTAGCGCTTGGGGGACAGAACTATGGCTACACCTTC. Translating gives CASSLALGGQNYGYTF. Combining the CDR3 with reference TRBV7-9 and TRBJ1-2 gives the whole variable domain DTGVSQNPRHKITKRGQNVTFRCDPISEHNRLYWYRQTLGQGPEFLTYFQNEAQLEKSRLLSDRFSAERPKGSFSTLEIQRTEQGDSAMYLCASSLALGGQNYGYTFGSGTRLTVV.